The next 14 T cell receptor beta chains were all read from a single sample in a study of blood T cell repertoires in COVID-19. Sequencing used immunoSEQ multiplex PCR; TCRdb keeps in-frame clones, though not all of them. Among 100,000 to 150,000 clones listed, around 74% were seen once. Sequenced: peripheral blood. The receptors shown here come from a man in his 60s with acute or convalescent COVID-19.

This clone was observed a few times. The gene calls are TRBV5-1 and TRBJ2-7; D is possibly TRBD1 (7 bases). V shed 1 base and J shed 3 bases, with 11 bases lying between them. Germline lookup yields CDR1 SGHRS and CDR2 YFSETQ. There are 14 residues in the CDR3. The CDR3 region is CASSLRQGLYEQYF. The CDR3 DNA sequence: TGCGCCAGCAGCTTGCGACAGGGACTCTACGAGCAGTACTTC.

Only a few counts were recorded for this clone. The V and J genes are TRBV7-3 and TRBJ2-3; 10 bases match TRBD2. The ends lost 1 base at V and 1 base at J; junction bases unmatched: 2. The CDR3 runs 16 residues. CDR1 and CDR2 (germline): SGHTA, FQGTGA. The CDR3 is CASSLMLAGGTDTQYF. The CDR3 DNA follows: TGTGCCAGCAGCTTAATGCTAGCGGGGGGCACAGATACGCAGTATTTT.

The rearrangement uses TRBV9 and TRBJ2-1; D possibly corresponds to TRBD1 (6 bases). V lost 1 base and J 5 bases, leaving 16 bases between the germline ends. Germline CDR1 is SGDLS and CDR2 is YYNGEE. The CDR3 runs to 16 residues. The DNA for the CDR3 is TGTGCCAGCAGCGTAACCCCCCGGGACATGAACAATGAGCAGTTCTTC. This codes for CASSVTPRDMNNEQFF. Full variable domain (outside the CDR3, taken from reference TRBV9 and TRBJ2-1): DSGVTQTPKHLITATGQRVTLRCSPRSGDLSVYWYQQSLDQGLQFLIQYYNGEERAKGNILERFSAQQFPDLHSELNLSSLELGDSALYFCASSVTPRDMNNEQFFGPGTRLTVL.

CDR3 loop: CASSSDSRTQYF. The CDR3 DNA sequence: TGTGCCAGCAGTTCCGACTCGCGTACGCAGTATTTT. V gene TRBV7-3 combines with J gene TRBJ2-3; D remains unclear. Germline CDR1 reads SGHTA; CDR2 reads FQGTGA. V was trimmed by 6 bases and J by 8 bases, leaving 12 bases between them. The CDR3 totals 12 residues.

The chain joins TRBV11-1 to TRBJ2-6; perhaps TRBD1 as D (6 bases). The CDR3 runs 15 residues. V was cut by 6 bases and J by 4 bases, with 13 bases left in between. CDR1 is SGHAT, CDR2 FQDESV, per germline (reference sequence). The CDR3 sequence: CASRFQGPGANVLTF. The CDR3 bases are TGTGCCAGCAGATTCCAGGGGCCCGGGGCCAACGTCCTGACTTTC.

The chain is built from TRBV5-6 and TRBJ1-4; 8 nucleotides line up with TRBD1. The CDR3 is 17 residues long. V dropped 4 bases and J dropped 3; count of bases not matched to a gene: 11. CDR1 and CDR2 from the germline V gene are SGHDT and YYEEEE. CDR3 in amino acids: CASSLGQGSISNEKLFF. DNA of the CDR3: TGTGCCAGCAGCCTCGGACAGGGAAGTATATCTAATGAAAAACTGTTTTTT.

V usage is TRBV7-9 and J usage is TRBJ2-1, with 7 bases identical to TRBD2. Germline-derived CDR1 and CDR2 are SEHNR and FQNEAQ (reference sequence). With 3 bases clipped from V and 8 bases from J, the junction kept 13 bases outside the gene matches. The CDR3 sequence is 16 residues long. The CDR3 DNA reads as TGTGCCAGCAGCTTGGGGGGAAGCGGGAACTCGGATGAGCAGTTCTTC. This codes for CASSLGGSGNSDEQFF.

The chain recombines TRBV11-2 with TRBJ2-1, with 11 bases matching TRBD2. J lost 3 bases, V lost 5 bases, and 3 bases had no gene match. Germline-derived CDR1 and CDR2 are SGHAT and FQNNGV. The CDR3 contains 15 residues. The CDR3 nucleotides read TGTGCCAGCAGCGTAACTAGCGGGAGCTACAATGAGCAGTTCTTC. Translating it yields CASSVTSGSYNEQFF.

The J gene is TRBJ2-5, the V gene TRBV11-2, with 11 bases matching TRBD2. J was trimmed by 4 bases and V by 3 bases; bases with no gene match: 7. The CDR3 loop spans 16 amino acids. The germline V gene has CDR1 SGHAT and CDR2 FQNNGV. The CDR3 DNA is TGTGCCAGCAGCTTCGCACTAGCGGGAGCCCCAGAGACCCAGTACTTC. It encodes CASSFALAGAPETQYF.

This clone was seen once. The CDR3 DNA sequence: TGTGCCACCAGCGCTATCGTCCAGACAGCCAGCGAGCAGTACTTC. Amino acids: CATSAIVQTASEQYF. The chain couples TRBV15 to TRBJ2-7, with TRBD1 as a possible D gene (5 bases). The CDR3 has 15 amino acids. Deletions cut 5 bases from V and 6 bases from J, with 20 bases between. Per germline, CDR1 LNHNV and CDR2 YYDKDF (reference sequence).

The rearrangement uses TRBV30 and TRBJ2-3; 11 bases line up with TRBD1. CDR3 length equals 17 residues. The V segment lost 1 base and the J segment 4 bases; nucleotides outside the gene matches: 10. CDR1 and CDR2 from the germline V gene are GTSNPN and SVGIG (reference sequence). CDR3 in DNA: TGTGCCTGGAGTGACGGGACAGGGGGAAATGTAGCAGATACGCAGTATTTT. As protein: CAWSDGTGGNVADTQYF.

The CDR3 sequence is CASSLGQGTGAFF. CDR3 nucleotide sequence: TGTGCCAGCAGTCTAGGACAGGGGACGGGGGCTTTCTTT. V gene TRBV27 combines with J gene TRBJ1-1; 9 nucleotides align to TRBD1. Germline assignment: CDR1 MNHEY and CDR2 SMNVEV (reference sequence). After removal of 5 bases from V and 11 bases from J, the junction contained 9 bases not matched to a gene. The length of the CDR3 is 13 residues.

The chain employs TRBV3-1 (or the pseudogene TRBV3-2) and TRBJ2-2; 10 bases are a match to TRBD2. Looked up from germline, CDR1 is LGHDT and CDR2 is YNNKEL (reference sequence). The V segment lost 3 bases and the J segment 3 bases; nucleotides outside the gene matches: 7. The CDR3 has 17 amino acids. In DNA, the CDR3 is TGTGCCAGCAGCCACCAGCGGGGGGGCCATGACACCGGGGAGCTGTTTTTT. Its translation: CASSHQRGGHDTGELFF.

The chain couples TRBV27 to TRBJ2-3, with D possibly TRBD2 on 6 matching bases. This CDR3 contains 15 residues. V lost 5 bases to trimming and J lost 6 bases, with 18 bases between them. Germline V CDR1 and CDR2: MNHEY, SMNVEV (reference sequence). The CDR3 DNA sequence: TGTGCCAGCAGTATTTCTGGGAGGCCTATCGATACGCAGTATTTT. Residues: CASSISGRPIDTQYF.